A single sample gave rise to the 3 T cell receptor beta chains below, sequenced in a study of type 1 regulatory T cells (dated by TCRdb to about 2021). Sequencing used an Illumina MiSeq. Through fastp at Q25 and MiXCR, TCRdb rebuilt clones from the public reads, retaining in-frame beta chains. Here each entry gathers all rows of one CDR3 protein and keeps the most common genes and DNA. This sample holds roughly 46,000 distinct CDR3 sequences; less than 15% were observed only once. The top ten hold roughly 8% of the sample. These receptors' targets are unknown. Material for sequencing was cultured non-Tr1 T cells, either the whole culture or a sorted T cell fraction (not recorded which). The cell subset or site label of this sample denotes: non-Tr1 population from the T-allo10 product. The receptor source for this set is a human donor in good health.

This clonotype occurred many times. The genes are TRBV20-1 and TRBJ2-6; TRBD2 matches at 7 bases. The length of the CDR3 is 14 residues. Germline CDR1 DFQATT, CDR2 SNEGSKA (reference sequence). The J segment lost 11 bases and the V segment lost 6 bases, leaving 13 bases of the junction unmatched. CDR3 protein: CSAPKRDHRDVLTF. The CDR3 nucleotides read TGCAGTGCCCCTAAGCGGGACCACCGCGACGTCCTGACTTTC.

This clonotype was counted only a few times. The J gene is TRBJ1-2, the V gene TRBV7-6; 8 nucleotides match TRBD1. V shed 5 bases, J shed 4 bases, and the junction held 6 bases outside the gene matches. This CDR3 is built from 14 residues. Germline assignment: CDR1 SGHVS and CDR2 FNYEAQ. CDR3 sequence: CASSPPGGGYGYTF. DNA of the CDR3: TGTGCCAGCAGCCCCCCAGGGGGCGGCTATGGCTACACCTTC. Variable domain in full (rest from reference TRBV7-6 and TRBJ1-2): GAGVSQSPRYKVTKRGQDVALRCDPISGHVSLYWYRQALGQGPEFLTYFNYEAQQDKSGLPNDRFSAERPEGSISTLTIQRTEQRDSAMYRCASSPPGGGYGYTFGSGTRLTVV.

This clonotype occurred many times. The rearrangement links TRBV27 to TRBJ1-2; D uncertain. V lost 3 bases and J lost 2, with 7 bases in between. Germline V lookup: CDR1 MNHEY, CDR2 SMNVEV (reference sequence). The CDR3 spans 13 residues. The CDR3, as DNA: TGTGCCAGCAGTTTCGGATCCAACTATGGCTACACCTTC. As protein: CASSFGSNYGYTF.